This entry features one TCR beta chain sequence. These data come from a study of blood T cell repertoires in COVID-19. Turning to the study itself: Nucleic acid was either cDNA or gDNA, and it came from T cells, B-cell-depleted T cells, or PBMCs.

In the study's own analysis: Using reference gene primer amplification, nucleated cell counts were estimated. Data came from immunoSEQ multiplex PCR; TCRdb stores just in-frame clones and leaves some out. V and J calls and clone size follow that table, whereas D and trimming were derived from the DNA. In the table there are 90,000 to 150,000 clones, 70% to 80% of which are singletons. V was shortened by 3 bases and J by 0 bases, with 5 bases between the two germline ends. From germline, CDR1 is KGHDR and CDR2 SFDVKD. CDR3 length equals 15 residues. Specimen: peripheral blood. The TCR originated in a woman of 80 years or more with acute or convalescent COVID-19. This chain uses TRBV24-1 with TRBJ2-6; the D is unclear. The CDR3 loop reads CATSDQDSGANVLTF. The CDR3 DNA is TGTGCCACCAGTGATCAGGACTCTGGGGCCAACGTCCTGACTTTC.